These 8 T cell receptor beta chains share one sample of origin, sequenced in a study of cytomegalovirus exposure and HLA in healthy donors. The PCR made use of 60 Vbeta and 13 Jbeta primers. Data came from immunoSEQ multiplex PCR; TCRdb stores just in-frame clones and leaves some out. The sample records 210,000 or so clones, roughly 91% being singletons. The sequenced material came from PBMCs. The receptors here all came from a woman between 18 and 29 years old in good health and CMV-seronegative.

A few counts support this clone. J is TRBJ2-7 and V is TRBV25-1; D unresolved. The germline V and J ends were trimmed by 0 bases and 4 bases, with 10 bases remaining between them. Germline CDR1 and CDR2: MGHDK and SYGVNS. The CDR3 totals 14 residues. CDR3 DNA: TGTGCCAGCAGTGAATATTACGGGTCATACGAGCAGTACTTC. Translation gives CASSEYYGSYEQYF.

The gene calls are TRBV2 and TRBJ2-2, with 9 nucleotides matching TRBD2. Germline CDR1 SNHLY, CDR2 FYNNEI. The V and J ends lost 4 bases and 8 bases, in that order; junction bases with no gene match: 8. This CDR3 has 15 amino acids. CDR3 region: CASSGPAGGSGELFF. CDR3 nucleotides: TGTGCCAGCAGTGGTCCAGCGGGAGGATCAGGGGAGCTGTTTTTT.

The chain employs TRBV6-5 and TRBJ1-1, with D tentatively TRBD1 (5 bases). Germline CDR1 is MNHEY and CDR2 is SVGAGI. V was clipped by 7 bases and J by 5 bases, with 8 bases between them. The CDR3 is made up of 11 amino acids. The CDR3 loop is CASNGGTEAFF. The CDR3 nucleotides are TGTGCCAGCAATGGGGGGACTGAAGCTTTCTTT.

This sequence joins TRBV5-1 and TRBJ1-2; 8 positions agree with TRBD1. The CDR3 runs to 15 residues. Germline V gives CDR1 SGHRS, CDR2 YFSETQ. After removal of 3 bases from V and 4 bases from J, the junction contained 8 bases not matched to a gene. The CDR3 region is CASSSGQDLIYGYTF. The CDR3 DNA reads TGCGCCAGCAGCTCGGGACAGGACTTGATCTATGGCTACACCTTC.

The V gene is TRBV5-1, the J gene TRBJ1-2, with D possibly matching TRBD1 (5 bases). This CDR3 spans 13 amino acids. The V and J ends lost 0 bases and 8 bases respectively, with 11 bases between them. Per the germline V gene, CDR1 is SGHRS and CDR2 is YFSETQ. The CDR3 spells CASSLDRFGGYTF. The DNA of the CDR3 is TGCGCCAGCAGCTTGGACAGGTTTGGGGGCTACACCTTC.

The chain is built from TRBV27 and TRBJ2-1; 10 bases line up with TRBD2. V lost 3 bases to trimming and J lost 7 bases; unmatched junction nucleotides: 6. Germline values: CDR1 MNHEY, CDR2 SMNVEV (reference sequence). This CDR3 has 15 amino acids. As DNA, the CDR3 is TGTGCCAGCAGTTTGAGCGGGAGGGCCTCAAATGAGCAGTTCTTC. This encodes CASSLSGRASNEQFF.

The rearrangement joins TRBV27 to TRBJ2-1; 8 bases are shared with TRBD1. Germline V CDR1 and CDR2: MNHEY, SMNVEV (reference sequence). CDR3 size: 18 residues. The V gene end was trimmed by 5 bases and the J gene end by 2 bases; junction bases not matched to a gene: 14. Here the CDR3 DNA reads TGTGCCAGCAGTACATACTCCGGACAGGGTGGCCCCTACAATGAGCAGTTCTTC. Its translation: CASSTYSGQGGPYNEQFF.

In this sample, this clone turned up a few times. The V and J genes are TRBV27 and TRBJ2-7; TRBD2 agrees at 9 bases. Per germline, CDR1 MNHEY and CDR2 SMNVEV (reference sequence). J gave up 4 bases and V 4 bases, and 11 bases lay outside the gene matches. This CDR3 has 16 residues. DNA for the CDR3: TGTGCCAGCAGTTCCATGGCGACTAGCGGAAAATACGAGCAGTACTTC. Protein product: CASSSMATSGKYEQYF.